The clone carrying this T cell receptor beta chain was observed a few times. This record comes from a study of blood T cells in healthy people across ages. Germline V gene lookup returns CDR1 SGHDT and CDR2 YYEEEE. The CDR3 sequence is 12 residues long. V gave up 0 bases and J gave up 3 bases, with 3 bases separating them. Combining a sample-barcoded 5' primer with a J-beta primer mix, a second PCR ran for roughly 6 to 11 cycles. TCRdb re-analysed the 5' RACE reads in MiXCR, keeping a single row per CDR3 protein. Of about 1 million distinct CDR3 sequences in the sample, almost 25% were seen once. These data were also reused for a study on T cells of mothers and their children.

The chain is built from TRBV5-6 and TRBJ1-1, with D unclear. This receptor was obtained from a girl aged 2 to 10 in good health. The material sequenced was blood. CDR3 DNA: TGTGCCAGCAGCTTGGAGCACACTGAAGCTTTCTTT. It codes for CASSLEHTEAFF.